The 25 T cell receptor beta chains listed next were all sequenced from one sample in a study of blood T cell repertoires in COVID-19 (dated by TCRdb to about 2020). Libraries were prepared through the immunoSEQ multiplex PCR assay. TCRdb limited this immuneACCESS table to in-frame rearrangements with V and J called. A share of clones is missing; checked studies link under half to unresolved V genes, and the rest is unexplained. The sample table contains about 300,000 clones; only one count was recorded for around 89% of them. The biggest ten clones account for roughly 6.7% of the sample. The sequenced material came from peripheral blood. All receptors derive from a man between 18 and 29 years old who had recovered from COVID-19.

The chain links TRBV6-1 to TRBJ1-6; 7 nucleotides agree with TRBD1. CDR3 length: 18 residues. Trimming took 2 bases from V and 0 from J; bases not matched to a gene: 7. Germline-derived CDR1 and CDR2 are MNHNS and SASEGT. This chain's CDR3 is CASSEFPRDSSYNSPLHF. CDR3 nucleotide sequence: TGTGCCAGCAGTGAATTCCCTCGGGACAGCTCCTATAATTCACCCCTCCACTTT.

J is TRBJ1-2 and V is TRBV5-6, with TRBD1 as a possible D gene (5 bases). Per germline, CDR1 SGHDT and CDR2 YYEEEE. The CDR3 loop spans 15 amino acids. V was cut by 0 bases and J by 8 bases, with 17 bases left in between. The CDR3 is CASSLDYQGWEGYTF. DNA of the CDR3: TGTGCCAGCAGCTTGGATTACCAGGGCTGGGAAGGCTACACCTTC.

The CDR3 reads CASSDGQFWQFF. In DNA form, the CDR3 reads TGTGCCAGCAGCGACGGACAGTTCTGGCAGTTCTTC. This rearrangement joins TRBV11-2 to TRBJ2-1; tentatively, D is TRBD1 (6 bases). The V gene's germline CDR1 is SGHAT and CDR2 FQNNGV. The CDR3 length is 12 residues. V dropped 5 bases and J dropped 12 bases, with 14 bases sitting between them.

This chain connects TRBV5-6 to TRBJ2-5, with D possibly being TRBD1 (5 bases). The CDR3 consists of 14 residues. The V end lost 0 bases, the J end lost 7 bases, and 13 bases lay between the germline ends. Germline V gene sequence: CDR1 SGHDT, CDR2 YYEEEE. CDR3 loop: CASSLDRRGGTQYF. The DNA for the CDR3 is TGTGCCAGCAGCTTGGACAGGAGAGGTGGGACCCAGTACTTC.

V gene TRBV7-9 combines with J gene TRBJ1-6; maybe TRBD1 (6 bases). Germline assignment: CDR1 SEHNR and CDR2 FQNEAQ (reference sequence). There are 17 residues in the CDR3. V lost 4 bases, J lost 0 bases, and 13 bases lay in between. DNA of the CDR3: TGTGCCAGCAGCTCTCCTGGACAGAGCTCCTATAATTCACCCCTCCACTTT. Translated: CASSSPGQSSYNSPLHF.

The CDR3 reads CASSAGLAGGNEQFF. The CDR3, as DNA: TGTGCCAGCAGCGCAGGACTAGCGGGAGGAAATGAGCAGTTCTTC. The chain recombines TRBV9 with TRBJ2-1, with 14 nucleotides matching TRBD2. CDR1 is SGDLS and CDR2 is YYNGEE in the germline V gene. The CDR3 is 15 residues long. Trimming cost V 3 bases and J 7 bases; bases outside gene matches: 3. Full variable domain (rest looked up from reference TRBV9 and TRBJ2-1): DSGVTQTPKHLITATGQRVTLRCSPRSGDLSVYWYQQSLDQGLQFLIQYYNGEERAKGNILERFSAQQFPDLHSELNLSSLELGDSALYFCASSAGLAGGNEQFFGPGTRLTVL.

The rearrangement uses TRBV18 and TRBJ1-5, with no clear D. V lost 0 bases to trimming and J lost 2 bases, with 11 bases between them. The CDR3 covers 16 residues. Per germline, CDR1 KGHSH and CDR2 LQKENI. Here the CDR3 DNA reads TGTGCCAGCTCACCACCGGCGGGAGCGGGCAATCAGCCCCAGCATTTT. This codes for CASSPPAGAGNQPQHF. Complete variable domain (other parts from reference TRBV18 and TRBJ1-5): NAGVMQNPRHLVRRRGQEARLRCSPMKGHSHVYWYRQLPEEGLKFMVYLQKENIIDESGMPKERFSAEFPKEGPSILRIQQVVRGDSAAYFCASSPPAGAGNQPQHFGDGTRLSIL.

The chain joins TRBV5-4 to TRBJ1-1, with a tentative D call TRBD1 (5 bases). Germline V gene sequence: CDR1 SGHNT, CDR2 YYREEE (reference sequence). This CDR3 contains 13 residues. Trimming pared 2 bases from V and 1 base from J, leaving 6 bases between. CDR3: CASSFQGNTEAFF. In DNA form, the CDR3 reads TGTGCCAGCAGCTTTCAGGGGAACACTGAAGCTTTCTTT.

This clone came up once. The genes are TRBV5-1 and TRBJ1-2, with D unclear. The CDR3 has 13 amino acids. The V end was cut by 4 bases, the J end by 0 bases, with 7 bases between. Germline CDR1 is SGHRS and CDR2 is YFSETQ. CDR3 coding DNA: TGCGCCAGCAGCCCCACAGCTAACTATGGCTACACCTTC. Its translation: CASSPTANYGYTF.

The table lists this clone with a count of one. The chain combines TRBV7-8 with TRBJ1-5, with 10 bases identical to TRBD1. J lost 9 bases, V lost 4 bases, and 3 bases had no gene match. The CDR3 contains 13 residues. Germline V gene data show CDR1 as SGHVS and CDR2 as FQNEAQ. CDR3 nucleotide sequence: TGTGCCAGCAGCTCTGACAGGGGGCGGCCCCAGCATTTT. It yields the protein CASSSDRGRPQHF.

This clone showed up just a few times. The chain recombines TRBV2 with TRBJ2-3, with a weak D call TRBD1 (6 bases). Trimming cost V 8 bases and J 4 bases, with 16 bases left between them. The length of the CDR3 is 14 residues. In germline, CDR1 is SNHLY, CDR2 FYNNEI. The CDR3 region is CASLVTGSPDTQYF. DNA for the CDR3: TGTGCCAGCCTCGTTACAGGGTCCCCAGATACGCAGTATTTT.

The chain links TRBV14 to TRBJ2-1; TRBD2 is a possible D gene (6 bases). The germline CDR1 and CDR2 sequences are SGHDN and FVKESK. CDR3 size: 19 residues. V dropped 0 bases and J dropped 3 bases, with 21 bases sitting between them. The CDR3 protein is CASSQDGSPLATHYNEQFF. DNA of the CDR3: TGTGCCAGCAGCCAAGATGGGAGCCCACTAGCTACTCACTACAATGAGCAGTTCTTC. Drawing the rest from reference TRBV14 and TRBJ2-1, the complete variable domain is EAGVTQFPSHSVIEKGQTVTLRCDPISGHDNLYWYRRVMGKEIKFLLHFVKESKQDESGMPNNRFLAERTGGTYSTLKVQPAELEDSGVYFCASSQDGSPLATHYNEQFFGPGTRLTVL.

This chain links TRBV18 with TRBJ2-3; tentatively, D is TRBD2 (5 bases). Germline CDR1 is KGHSH and CDR2 is LQKENI. V lost 4 bases, J lost 6 bases, and 11 bases lay in between. The CDR3 runs to 13 residues. CDR3 DNA: TGTGCCAGCTCACTCTCTAGCTCGGATACGCAGTATTTT. This encodes CASSLSSSDTQYF.

This rearrangement joins TRBV6-2 or TRBV6-3 to TRBJ1-1; TRBD1 might be the D (6 bases). This CDR3 comprises 16 residues. Germline-derived CDR1 and CDR2 are MNHEY and SVGEGT. The V and J ends lost 3 bases and 8 bases respectively, with 22 bases between them. CDR3 region: CASSYGAGASRGEAFF. The DNA of the CDR3 is TGTGCCAGCAGTTATGGGGCAGGGGCCTCCAGAGGCGAAGCTTTCTTT.

This sequence joins TRBV3-1 (or the pseudogene TRBV3-2) and TRBJ1-5; D perhaps matches TRBD1 (6 bases). CDR1 is LGHDT, CDR2 YNNKEL, per germline (reference sequence). Trimming shortened V by 8 bases and J by 6 bases, and 14 bases separated the two germline ends. The CDR3 sequence is 13 residues long. CDR3: CASSGRGFQPQHF. The CDR3, as DNA: TGTGCCAGCTCAGGCAGGGGATTTCAGCCCCAGCATTTT.

The chain is built from TRBV5-1 and TRBJ2-3, with 8 bases that match TRBD1. Trimming cost V 4 bases and J 2 bases; bases outside gene matches: 9. The CDR3 covers 16 residues. Germline-derived CDR1 and CDR2 are SGHRS and YFSETQ. CDR3 DNA: TGCGCCAGCAGCCCGCCGACAGGGGAGATCACAGATACGCAGTATTTT. This sequence encodes CASSPPTGEITDTQYF.

The rearrangement joins TRBV19 to TRBJ2-1, with 7 bases lining up with TRBD1. This CDR3 spans 15 amino acids. V dropped 6 bases and J dropped 3; count of bases not matched to a gene: 8. Germline CDR1 reads LNHDA; CDR2 reads SQIVND (reference sequence). CDR3 nucleotide sequence: TGTGCCAGTAGCCCCGGGGACAGCCTCTACAATGAGCAGTTCTTC. It specifies CASSPGDSLYNEQFF. Variable domain in full (rest from reference TRBV19 and TRBJ2-1): DGGITQSPKYLFRKEGQNVTLSCEQNLNHDAMYWYRQDPGQGLRLIYYSQIVNDFQKGDIAEGYSVSREKKESFPLTVTSAQKNPTAFYLCASSPGDSLYNEQFFGPGTRLTVL.

CDR3 bases: TGTGCCAGCAGCGGAGTCCAGGGGGCGGGAGGCTACACCTTC. Translating it yields CASSGVQGAGGYTF. The chain recombines TRBV2 with TRBJ1-2, with 8 bases lining up with TRBD1. The ends lost 6 bases at V and 8 bases at J; junction bases unmatched: 11. The CDR3 covers 14 residues. In germline, CDR1 is SNHLY, CDR2 FYNNEI.

This rearrangement joins TRBV7-6 to TRBJ1-2; tentative D call: TRBD1 (6 bases). CDR1 and CDR2 (germline): SGHVS, FNYEAQ. The V end was cut by 2 bases, the J end by 6 bases, with 16 bases between. This CDR3 comprises 15 residues. This chain's CDR3 is CASSLNRELNDGYTF. The CDR3 DNA reads as TGTGCCAGCAGCTTAAACAGGGAACTTAATGATGGCTACACCTTC.

The V and J genes are TRBV19 and TRBJ2-7, with D possibly TRBD2 on 5 matching bases. Germline V gene sequence: CDR1 LNHDA, CDR2 SQIVND (reference sequence). The CDR3 is 15 amino acids. Trimming cost V 1 base and J 2 bases, with 12 bases left between them. In DNA form, the CDR3 reads TGTGCCAGTAGTATAGTTAGTCGGGGTACCTACGAGCAGTACTTC. Residues: CASSIVSRGTYEQYF.

Comment on this clone: The same CDR3 also results from other DNA sequences found in this sample. The DNA of the CDR3 is TGTGCCAGCAGCTTACTAAACACCGGGGAGCTGTTTTTT. This sequence encodes CASSLLNTGELFF. The chain employs TRBV7-2 and TRBJ2-2; no firm D call. In germline, CDR1 is SGHTA, CDR2 FQGNSA. CDR3 length: 13 residues. Between the trimmed V and J ends, which lost 2 bases and 2 bases, there was a span of 3 bases.

The chain uses TRBV3-1 (or the pseudogene TRBV3-2) and TRBJ1-1; D is uncertain. This CDR3 comprises 16 residues. With 4 bases removed from V and 10 bases from J, the gap between germline ends came to 25 bases. Germline V gene lookup returns CDR1 LGHDT and CDR2 YNNKEL (reference sequence). DNA for the CDR3: TGTGCCAGCAGCCCTACCCTTTCTAGCAGGACGGAGGCAGCTTTCTTT. Protein: CASSPTLSSRTEAAFF.

The chain is built from TRBV24-1 and TRBJ2-1, with 9 bases that match TRBD1. Germline trimming cut 5 bases from V and 8 bases from J; bases unmatched to any gene: 6. This CDR3 comprises 14 residues. Germline values: CDR1 KGHDR, CDR2 SFDVKD. The chain's CDR3 is CATSAGTGSHEQFF. Written as DNA, the CDR3 is TGTGCCACCAGTGCCGGGACAGGGAGCCATGAGCAGTTCTTC.

The chain is built from TRBV5-5 and TRBJ2-1; unclear D gene. Per the germline V gene, CDR1 is SGHKS and CDR2 is YYEKEE (reference sequence). The CDR3 contains 16 residues. V was pared by 4 bases and J by 0 bases, with 14 bases between. The CDR3 loop reads CASSPPLVYSYNEQFF. DNA of the CDR3: TGTGCCAGCAGCCCCCCCTTAGTATACTCCTACAATGAGCAGTTCTTC.

The rearrangement joins TRBV4-2 to TRBJ2-2, with a weak D call TRBD1 (6 bases). V was cut by 0 bases and J by 7 bases, with 15 bases left in between. The germline V gene encodes CDR1 LGHNA and CDR2 YNFKEQ. The CDR3 contains 16 residues. In DNA, the CDR3 is TGTGCCAGCAGCCAAGATAATGGGGGCCCGTACGGGGAGCTGTTTTTT. This sequence encodes CASSQDNGGPYGELFF.